The T cell receptor beta chain under discussion was sequenced for a study of cytomegalovirus exposure and HLA in healthy donors. This CDR3 region has 16 residues. Germline loops: CDR1 LNHNV, CDR2 YYDKDF (reference sequence). The V and J ends lost 6 bases and 0 bases respectively, with 17 bases between them. Amplification used 60 Vbeta primers and 13 Jbeta primers. Only in-frame clones appear in the TCRdb table, and some are missing; sequencing was by immunoSEQ multiplex PCR. Of more than 150,000 clones in the sample, around 80% were seen once. This clonotype was sampled from a woman under 40 in good health and CMV-seronegative. The rearrangement uses TRBV15 and TRBJ1-1; tentative D call: TRBD1 (5 bases). The sequencing sample was made of PBMCs. CDR3 nucleotide sequence: TGTGCCACCAGAAACCCAGGGTTAGACGTGAACACTGAAGCTTTCTTT. As protein: CATRNPGLDVNTEAFF.